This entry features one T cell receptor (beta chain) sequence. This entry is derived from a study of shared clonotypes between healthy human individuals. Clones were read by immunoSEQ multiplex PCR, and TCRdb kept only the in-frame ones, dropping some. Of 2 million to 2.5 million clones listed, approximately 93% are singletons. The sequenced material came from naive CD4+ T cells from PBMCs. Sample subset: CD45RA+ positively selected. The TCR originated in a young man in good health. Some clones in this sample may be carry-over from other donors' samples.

CDR3 amino acids: CASSWGQGDDTQYF. Written as DNA, the CDR3 is TGCGCCAGCAGCTGGGGACAGGGGGACGATACGCAGTATTTT. This chain joins TRBV5-1 and TRBJ2-3, with TRBD1 matching 11 bases. The CDR3 sequence is 14 residues long. CDR1 and CDR2 from the germline V gene are SGHRS and YFSETQ. V was pared by 3 bases and J by 6 bases, with 3 bases of the junction left unmatched.